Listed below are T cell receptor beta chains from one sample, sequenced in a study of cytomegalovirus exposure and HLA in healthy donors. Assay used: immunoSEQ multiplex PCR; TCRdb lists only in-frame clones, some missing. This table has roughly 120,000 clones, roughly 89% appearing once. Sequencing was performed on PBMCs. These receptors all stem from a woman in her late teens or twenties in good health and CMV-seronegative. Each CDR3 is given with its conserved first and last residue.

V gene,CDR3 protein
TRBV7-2,CASSLARGGTEAFF
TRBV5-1,CASSLAGKGANVLTF
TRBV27,CASRAGGRNIQYF
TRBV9,CASSSEWAGRLDYGYTF
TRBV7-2,CASSLAGQGLINEQFF
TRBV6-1,CASSPTGGNRETQYF
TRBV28,CAGSAAAVYGYTF
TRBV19,CASTRARANEKLFF
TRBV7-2,CASSQTVSGNTIYF
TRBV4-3,CASSQASDRGRNTEAFF
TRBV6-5,CASMTTGDYGYTF
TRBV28,CASSFPGFSGNQPQHF
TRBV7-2,CASSRGGTGGQEQFF
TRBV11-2,CASSLDSPYEQYF
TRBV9,CASSVADWNEQYF
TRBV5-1,CASSLTTEISSYNEQFF